This TCR beta chain appears in the sequencing data of a study of blood T cells in healthy people across ages. The CDR3 runs to 12 residues. Germline CDR1 reads DFQATT; CDR2 reads SNEGSKA (reference sequence). The V and J ends lost 3 bases and 5 bases respectively, with 11 bases between them. A sample-barcoded 5' primer and a J-beta primer mix were used in a second PCR of roughly 6 to 11 cycles. TCRdb redid the calling of the 5' RACE reads with MiXCR, one entry per CDR3 protein. The table has hundreds of thousands of distinct CDR3 sequences, roughly 40% seen once; the top ten hold over 10%. The donors, all healthy, were Caucasians living in Russia, aged 6 to 90.

The sequence came from a young man in good health. Input material: blood. The chain uses TRBV20-1 and TRBJ2-7, with D unclear. CDR3 DNA: TGCAGTGCTAGGAAGGATAACCACGAGCAGTACTTC. Translation: CSARKDNHEQYF.